The 13 T cell receptor beta chains below were found in one sample sequenced in a study of cytomegalovirus exposure and HLA in healthy donors. With 60 Vbeta and 13 Jbeta primers, the PCR was carried out. TCRdb's table, derived via immunoSEQ multiplex PCR, lists solely in-frame clones and lacks some. The repertoire shows 150,000 to 200,000 clones; the top ten hold roughly 2%. The sample taken for sequencing was PBMCs. These receptors all stem from a man aged 25 to 40 in good health and CMV-seronegative.

The rearrangement joins TRBV27 to TRBJ2-2, with D perhaps TRBD2 (6 bases). The CDR3 runs to 13 residues. V was pared by 3 bases and J by 7 bases, with 9 bases between. The germline CDR1 and CDR2 sequences are MNHEY and SMNVEV (reference sequence). CDR3 region: CASSFRDFGELFF. In DNA, the CDR3 is TGTGCCAGCAGTTTCCGGGACTTCGGGGAGCTGTTTTTT.

This chain uses TRBV7-8 with TRBJ2-7; 7 bases match TRBD2. V was pared by 5 bases and J by 4 bases, with 14 bases of the junction left unmatched. CDR3 size: 16 residues. Looked up from germline, CDR1 is SGHVS and CDR2 is FQNEAQ. In DNA form, the CDR3 reads TGTGCCAGCAGCAACGTAGCGGGCGGAGGGCCTTACGAGCAGTACTTC. It encodes CASSNVAGGGPYEQYF.

This rearrangement joins TRBV6-4 to TRBJ2-1; D is unresolved. V was shortened by 0 bases and J by 0 bases, with 9 bases between the two germline ends. CDR1 and CDR2 from the germline V gene are MRHNA and SNTAGT. This CDR3 contains 16 residues. The CDR3 protein is CASSDSSASSYNEQFF. The CDR3 DNA follows: TGTGCCAGCAGTGACTCGTCGGCTAGCTCCTACAATGAGCAGTTCTTC.

The V and J genes are TRBV25-1 and TRBJ1-5, with D tentatively TRBD1 (5 bases). Trimming left V 4 bases short and J 3 bases short, with 22 bases between. Germline loops: CDR1 MGHDK, CDR2 SYGVNS. This CDR3 region has 18 residues. The CDR3 is CASSVELGGSYINQPQHF. CDR3 bases: TGTGCCAGCAGTGTAGAGTTGGGGGGTTCCTATATCAATCAGCCCCAGCATTTT.

This sequence joins TRBV5-1 and TRBJ2-7, with 11 bases identical to TRBD2. The CDR3 is 15 amino acids. J was trimmed by 6 bases and V by 1 base; bases with no gene match: 6. In germline, CDR1 is SGHRS, CDR2 YFSETQ. The CDR3 DNA follows: TGCGCCAGCAGCTTGTGGCTAGCGGGAGGTGGCGAGCAGTACTTC. Translating gives CASSLWLAGGGEQYF.

For the CDR3, the DNA is TGCAGCGTTGATGTTGCGGGAGCTAAGCACGAGCAGTACTTC. Its translation is CSVDVAGAKHEQYF. The chain employs TRBV29-1 and TRBJ2-7; 7 bases match TRBD2. Germline lookup yields CDR1 SQVTM and CDR2 ANQGSEA. The CDR3 is 14 amino acids. After removal of 3 bases from V and 5 bases from J, the junction contained 10 bases not matched to a gene.

The genes are TRBV28 and TRBJ1-2; 9 bases line up with TRBD1. The germline gives CDR1 MDHEN, CDR2 SYDVKM. The junction had 4 bases not matched to a gene; V was cut back by 6 bases and J by 5 bases. The CDR3 loop spans 13 amino acids. CDR3: CASRPGTGYGYTF. The CDR3 bases are TGTGCCAGCAGGCCCGGGACAGGGTATGGCTACACCTTC.

This sequence joins TRBV5-1 and TRBJ2-1, with a weak D call TRBD1 (6 bases). The CDR3 runs 17 residues. From germline, CDR1 is SGHRS and CDR2 YFSETQ. V was trimmed by 7 bases and J by 4 bases, leaving 24 bases between them. The CDR3 DNA reads TGCGCCAGCTGTGAGGTTAAACCAGGGGCATGGTACAATGAGCAGTTCTTC. Translated, it gives CASCEVKPGAWYNEQFF.

The chain recombines TRBV5-4 with TRBJ2-5, with 7 positions matching TRBD1. TRBJ2-7 explains the end of the DNA better; the J call may be wrong. Per germline, CDR1 SGHNT and CDR2 YYREEE (reference sequence). The CDR3 runs 15 residues. The CDR3, as DNA: TGTGCCAGCAGCGGGGCTAGGGACAGATCCTACGAGCAGTACTTC. Translated: CASSGARDRSYEQYF.

The chain couples TRBV10-3 to TRBJ1-2; 7 bases map to TRBD1. This CDR3 region has 17 residues. Germline V gene lookup returns CDR1 ENHRY and CDR2 SYGVKD. V lost 7 bases and J lost 4; bases outside the gene matches: 18. CDR3 sequence: CAINSALEKGALYGYTF. The DNA for the CDR3 is TGTGCCATCAATTCCGCATTGGAAAAGGGGGCCCTCTATGGCTACACCTTC.

The chain has TRBV10-1 and TRBJ2-2, with TRBD1 matching 7 bases. The ends lost 5 bases at V and 0 bases at J; junction bases unmatched: 6. The length of the CDR3 is 16 residues. Germline CDR1 and CDR2: WNHNN and SYGVQD (reference sequence). The CDR3 region is CASSSDRSSNTGELFF. The DNA of the CDR3 is TGCGCCAGCAGTTCGGACAGGAGCTCGAACACCGGGGAGCTGTTTTTT.

This chain connects TRBV7-9 to TRBJ2-5, with 7 bases matching TRBD2. The V gene end was trimmed by 3 bases and the J gene end by 5 bases; junction bases not matched to a gene: 9. CDR3 length: 15 amino acids. Germline V CDR1 and CDR2: SEHNR, FQNEAQ (reference sequence). The CDR3 region is CASSFIAGDAETQYF. The CDR3 DNA reads as TGTGCCAGCAGCTTTATCGCGGGAGATGCGGAGACCCAGTACTTC.

The chain recombines TRBV28 with TRBJ1-2; D not resolved. Germline CDR1 and CDR2: MDHEN and SYDVKM. There are 16 residues in the CDR3. V was clipped by 4 bases and J by 4 bases, with 19 bases between them. The CDR3, as DNA: TGTGCCAGCAGTTCATCCTCAGGCCAACGGCGCTATGGCTACACCTTC. Protein: CASSSSSGQRRYGYTF.